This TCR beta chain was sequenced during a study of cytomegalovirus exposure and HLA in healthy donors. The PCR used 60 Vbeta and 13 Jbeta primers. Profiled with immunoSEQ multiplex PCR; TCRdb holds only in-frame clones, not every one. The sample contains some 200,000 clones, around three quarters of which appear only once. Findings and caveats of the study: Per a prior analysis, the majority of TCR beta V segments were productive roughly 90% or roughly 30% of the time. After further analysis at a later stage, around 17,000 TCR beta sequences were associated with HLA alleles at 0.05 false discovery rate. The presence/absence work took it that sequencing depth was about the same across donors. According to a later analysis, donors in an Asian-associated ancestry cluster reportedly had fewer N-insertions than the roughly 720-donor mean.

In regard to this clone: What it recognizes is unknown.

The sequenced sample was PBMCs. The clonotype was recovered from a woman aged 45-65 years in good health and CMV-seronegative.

The DNA for the CDR3 is TGTGCCAGCAAGGTTCTAGCGGGAGTGCAAGAGACCCAGTACTTC. Translating gives CASKVLAGVQETQYF. The chain uses TRBV28 and TRBJ2-5, with 10 positions matching TRBD2. Trimming at V came to 7 bases and at J to 2 bases, leaving 7 bases not matched to a gene. The CDR3 sequence is 15 residues long. CDR1 and CDR2 (germline): MDHEN, SYDVKM.